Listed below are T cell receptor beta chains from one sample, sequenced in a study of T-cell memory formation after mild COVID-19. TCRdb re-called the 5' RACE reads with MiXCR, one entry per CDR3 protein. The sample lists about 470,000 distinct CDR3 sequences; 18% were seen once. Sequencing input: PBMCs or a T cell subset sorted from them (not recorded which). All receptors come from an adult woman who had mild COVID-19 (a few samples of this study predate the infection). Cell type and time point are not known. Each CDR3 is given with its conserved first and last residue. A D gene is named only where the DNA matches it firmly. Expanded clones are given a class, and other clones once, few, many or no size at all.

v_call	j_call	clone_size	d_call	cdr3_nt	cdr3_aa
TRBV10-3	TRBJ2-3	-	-	TGTGCCATCAGTGAGTCGCCTCGAGCTGGCCCCGATACGCAGTATTTT	CAISESPRAGPDTQYF
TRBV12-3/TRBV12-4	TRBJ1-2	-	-	TGTGCCAGCAGCCAGGGGAATGGCTACACCTTC	CASSQGNGYTF
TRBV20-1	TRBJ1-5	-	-	TGCAGTGCTAGAAGGGAGGGTCAGCCCCAGCATTTT	CSARREGQPQHF
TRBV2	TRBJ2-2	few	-	TGTGCCAGCAGTGTGGGGGTCGGCGGGGAGCTGTTTTTT	CASSVGVGGELFF
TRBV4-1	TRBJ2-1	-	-	TGCGCCAGCAGCCAAGCACTTGGCTACAATGAGCAGTTCTTC	CASSQALGYNEQFF
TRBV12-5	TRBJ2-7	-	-	TGTGCTAGTGGTTTCTCCTCCTACGAGCAGTACTTC	CASGFSSYEQYF
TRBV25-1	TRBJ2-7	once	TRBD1	TGTGCCAGCAGTGAGGGGACAGGGGGCGCCTACGAGCAGTACTTC	CASSEGTGGAYEQYF
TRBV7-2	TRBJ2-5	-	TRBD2	TGTGCCAGCAGCGCACGGACTAGCGGGAGACAAGAGACCCAGTACTTC	CASSARTSGRQETQYF
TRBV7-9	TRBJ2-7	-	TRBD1	TGTGCCAGCAGCCCCCGGACAGGGTTCTACGAGCAGTACTTC	CASSPRTGFYEQYF
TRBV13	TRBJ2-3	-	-	TGTGCCAGCAGCACCCGGACGGCAAGCGGGGATACGCAGTATTTT	CASSTRTASGDTQYF
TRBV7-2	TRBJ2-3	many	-	TGTGCCAGCAGCTTAGTAGCAGGGACAGATACGCAGTATTTT	CASSLVAGTDTQYF
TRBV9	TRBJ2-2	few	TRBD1	TGTGCCAGCAGCGTAGGACAGGGGGAAACCGGGGAGCTGTTTTTT	CASSVGQGETGELFF
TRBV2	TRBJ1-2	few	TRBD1	TGTGCCAGCAGCGGGACAGGGAGGATCGATGGCTACACCTTC	CASSGTGRIDGYTF
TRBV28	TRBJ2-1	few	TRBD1	TGTGCCAGCAGTTTCAGGGACAGGCGACGGACCTACAATGAGCAGTTCTTC	CASSFRDRRRTYNEQFF
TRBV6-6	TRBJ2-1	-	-	TGTGCCAGCAGCTCAACCATGGGGCCCAATGAGCAGTTCTTC	CASSSTMGPNEQFF
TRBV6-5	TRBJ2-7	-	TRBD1	TGTGCCAGCAAAGGACAGGGACTCCACGAGCAGTACTTC	CASKGQGLHEQYF
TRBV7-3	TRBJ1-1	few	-	TGTGCCAGCAGCTTATTTCACGGGGAGAACACTGAAGCTTTCTTT	CASSLFHGENTEAFF
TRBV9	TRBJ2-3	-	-	TGTGCCAGCAGCGTAGGGGCCATCCACACAGATACGCAGTATTTT	CASSVGAIHTDTQYF
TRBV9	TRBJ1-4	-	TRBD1	TGTGCCAGCAGCGTTGAGACAGGGAGGTTAGCTAATGAAAAACTGTTTTTT	CASSVETGRLANEKLFF
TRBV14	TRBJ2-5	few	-	TGTGCCAGCAGCCAAGGGTCCGTCGAGACCCAGTACTTC	CASSQGSVETQYF
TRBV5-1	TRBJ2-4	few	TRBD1	TGCGCCAGCAGCGATGACAGGGGGATAAGCATTCAGTACTTC	CASSDDRGISIQYF
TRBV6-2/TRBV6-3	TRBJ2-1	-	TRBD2	TGTGCCAGCAGACGCGGACTAGCGGTGTACAATGAGCAGTTCTTC	CASRRGLAVYNEQFF
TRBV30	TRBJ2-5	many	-	TGTGCCTGGAGTGTACGACGGGGAGAGACCCAGTACTTC	CAWSVRRGETQYF
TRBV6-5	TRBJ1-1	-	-	TGTGCCAGTACTGGGAGAAACACTGAAGCTTTCTTT	CASTGRNTEAFF